This T cell receptor beta chain was identified in a study of blood T cell repertoires in COVID-19. Study context: Samples of COVID-19 (acute and convalescent) were obtained from the United States, Italy and Spain.

The CDR3 loop spans 16 amino acids. V was shortened by 0 bases and J by 0 bases, with 12 bases between the two germline ends. From germline, CDR1 is SGHTA and CDR2 FQGTGA. Produced via immunoSEQ multiplex PCR; TCRdb's table is partial and in-frame only. The sample carries 80,000 or so clones, roughly 90% recorded once. The source of this sequence is a human donor in a cohort sampled during active COVID-19. V is TRBV7-3 and J is TRBJ2-7, with D tentatively TRBD1 (5 bases). Sequences were obtained from peripheral blood. CDR3 sequence: CASSLTWTRHSYEQYF. In DNA, the CDR3 is TGTGCCAGCAGCTTAACGTGGACACGACACTCCTACGAGCAGTACTTC.